The sequence of this TCR beta chain was determined in a study of blood T cells in healthy people across ages. Donors each provided about 10 milliliters of peripheral blood. Every sample had a minimum of 6.5 million PBMCs isolated. Note on this clonotype: Antigen unknown.

The V gene's germline CDR1 is SGDLS and CDR2 YYNGEE. V trimming: 4 bases; J trimming: 3 bases; junction bases outside the gene matches: 11. This CDR3 is built from 18 residues. Study results and limitations: Getting older went along with TCR beta diversity per million T cells dropping roughly linearly.

A second PCR, run for 7 to 11 cycles, used a sample-barcoded 5' primer plus a J-beta primer mix. TCRdb processed the 5' RACE reads anew with MiXCR; each CDR3 protein has one entry. Of more than 1,400,000 distinct CDR3 sequences listed, 42% are singletons. This sequence originates from a woman younger than 30 in good health. J is TRBJ2-3 and V is TRBV9, with TRBD2 matching over 13 bases. Sequenced sample: blood. CDR3 region: CASSLRTSGRFGTDTQYF. The CDR3 DNA sequence: TGTGCCAGCAGCCTCAGGACTAGCGGGAGATTCGGGACAGATACGCAGTATTTT.